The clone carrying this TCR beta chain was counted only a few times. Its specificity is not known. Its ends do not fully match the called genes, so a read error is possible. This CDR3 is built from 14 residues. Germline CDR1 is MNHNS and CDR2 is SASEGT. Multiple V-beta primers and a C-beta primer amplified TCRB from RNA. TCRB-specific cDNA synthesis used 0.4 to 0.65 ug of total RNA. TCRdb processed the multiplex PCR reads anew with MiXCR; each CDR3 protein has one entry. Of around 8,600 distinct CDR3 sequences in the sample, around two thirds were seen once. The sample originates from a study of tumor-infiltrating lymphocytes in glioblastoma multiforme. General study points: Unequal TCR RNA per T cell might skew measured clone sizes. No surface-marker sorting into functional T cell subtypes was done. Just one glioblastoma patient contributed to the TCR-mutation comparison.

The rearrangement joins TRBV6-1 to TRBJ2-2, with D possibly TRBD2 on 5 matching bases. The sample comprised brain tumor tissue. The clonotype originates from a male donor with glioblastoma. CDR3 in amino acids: CASRLAENTGELVF. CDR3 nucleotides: TGTGCCAGCAGATTGGCGGAGAACACCGGGGAGCTGGTTTTT.